These 2 T cell receptor beta chains originate from one sample sequenced in a study of OX40 agonist ivuxolimab in advanced cancers. Produced via immunoSEQ multiplex PCR; TCRdb's table is partial and in-frame only. The data hold about 83,000 clones, with about 88% observed a single time. The material was CD4+ or CD8+ T cells sorted from blood, obtained in a trial of the OX40 agonist ivuxolimab. These TCRs come from an adult with an advanced solid tumor such as melanoma, head and neck, liver or kidney cancer.

V usage is TRBV5-1 and J usage is TRBJ2-3; 13 bases agree with TRBD2. Germline-derived CDR1 and CDR2 are SGHRS and YFSETQ. The CDR3 is 16 amino acids. V gave up 4 bases and J gave up 6 bases; unmatched junction bases: 8. The CDR3 nucleotides are TGCGCCAGCAGCCCGGGACTAGCGGGGACGTTGGATACGCAGTATTTT. Its protein is CASSPGLAGTLDTQYF.

This clone appeared a single time. The chain is built from TRBV7-3 and TRBJ2-1; D call uncertain. The length of the CDR3 is 15 residues. With 5 bases removed from V and 7 bases from J, the gap between germline ends came to 18 bases. CDR1 is SGHTA, CDR2 FQGTGA, per germline. CDR3: CASSPYDPVPNEQFF. The CDR3 bases are TGTGCCAGCAGCCCTTATGACCCCGTCCCAAATGAGCAGTTCTTC.